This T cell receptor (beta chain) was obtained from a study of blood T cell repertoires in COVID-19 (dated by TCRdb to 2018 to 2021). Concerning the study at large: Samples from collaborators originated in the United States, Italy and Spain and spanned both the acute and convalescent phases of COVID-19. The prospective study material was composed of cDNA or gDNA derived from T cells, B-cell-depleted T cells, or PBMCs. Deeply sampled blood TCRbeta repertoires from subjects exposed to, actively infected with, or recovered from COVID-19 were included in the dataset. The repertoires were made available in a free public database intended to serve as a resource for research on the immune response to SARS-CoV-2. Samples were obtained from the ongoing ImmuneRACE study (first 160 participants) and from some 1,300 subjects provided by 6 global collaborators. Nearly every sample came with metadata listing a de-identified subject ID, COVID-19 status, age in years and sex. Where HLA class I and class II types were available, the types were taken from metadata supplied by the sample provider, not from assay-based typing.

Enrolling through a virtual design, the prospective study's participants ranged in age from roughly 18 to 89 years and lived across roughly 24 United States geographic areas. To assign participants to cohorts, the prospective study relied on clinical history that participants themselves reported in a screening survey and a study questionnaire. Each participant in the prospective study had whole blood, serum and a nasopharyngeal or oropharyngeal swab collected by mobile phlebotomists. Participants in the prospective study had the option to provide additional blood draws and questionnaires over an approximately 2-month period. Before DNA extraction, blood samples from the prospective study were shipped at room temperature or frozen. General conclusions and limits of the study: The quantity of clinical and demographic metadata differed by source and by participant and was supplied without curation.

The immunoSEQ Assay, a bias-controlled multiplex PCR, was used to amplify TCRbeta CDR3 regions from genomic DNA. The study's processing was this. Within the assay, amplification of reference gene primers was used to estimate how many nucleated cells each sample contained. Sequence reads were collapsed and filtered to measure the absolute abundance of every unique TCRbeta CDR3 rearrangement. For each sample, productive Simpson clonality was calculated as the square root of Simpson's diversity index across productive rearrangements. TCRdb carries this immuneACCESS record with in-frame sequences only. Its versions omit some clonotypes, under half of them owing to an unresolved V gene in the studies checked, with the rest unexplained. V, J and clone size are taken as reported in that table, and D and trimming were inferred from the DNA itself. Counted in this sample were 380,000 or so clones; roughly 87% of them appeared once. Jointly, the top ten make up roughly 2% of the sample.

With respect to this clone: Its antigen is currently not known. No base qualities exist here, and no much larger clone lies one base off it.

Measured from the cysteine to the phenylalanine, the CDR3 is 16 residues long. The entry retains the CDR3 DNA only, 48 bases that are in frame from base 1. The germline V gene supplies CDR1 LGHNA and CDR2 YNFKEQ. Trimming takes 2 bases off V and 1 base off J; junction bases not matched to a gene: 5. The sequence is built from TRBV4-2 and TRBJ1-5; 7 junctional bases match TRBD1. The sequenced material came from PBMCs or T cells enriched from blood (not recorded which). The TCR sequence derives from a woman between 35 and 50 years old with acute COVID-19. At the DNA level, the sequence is TGTGCCAGCAGCCAACCAGGGACAGCAAGCAATCAGCCCCAGCATTTT. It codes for CASSQPGTASNQPQHF.